These T cell receptor beta chains were read from a single sample in a study of blood T cell repertoires in COVID-19. Method: immunoSEQ multiplex PCR; TCRdb's copy keeps in-frame clones and lacks some. Among roughly 200,000 clones listed, about nine tenths were seen once. Sequences were obtained from peripheral blood. The receptor source for this set is a man between 18 and 29 years old with active or convalescent COVID-19. Both conserved end residues are part of each CDR3. The D gene is left open where the match is weak. Clone size is not always given. Where it is, it says once, few, many or a class for expanded clones.

d_gene: NA
v_gene: TRBV6-5
abundance: NA
j_gene: TRBJ1-3
CDR3nt: TGTGCCAGCTTTCAGGGTGGAAACACCATATATTTT
CDR3aa: CASFQGGNTIYF

d_gene: TRBD1
v_gene: TRBV6-5
abundance: once
j_gene: TRBJ2-3
CDR3nt: TGTGCCAGCAGCGCGGACAGGGGGACAGATACGCAGTATTTT
CDR3aa: CASSADRGTDTQYF

d_gene: NA
v_gene: TRBV6-7
abundance: NA
j_gene: TRBJ2-2
CDR3nt: TGTGCCAGCAGTTACAACAGTCCGAACACCGGGGAGCTGTTTTTT
CDR3aa: CASSYNSPNTGELFF

d_gene: NA
v_gene: TRBV5-1
abundance: few
j_gene: TRBJ1-2
CDR3nt: TGCGCCAGCAGCTGGGCCGGGGGGGAAGGCTACACCTTC
CDR3aa: CASSWAGGEGYTF

d_gene: NA
v_gene: TRBV6-5
abundance: NA
j_gene: TRBJ1-1
CDR3nt: TGTGCCAGCAGTTATTACAACATGAACACTGAAGCTTTCTTT
CDR3aa: CASSYYNMNTEAFF

d_gene: TRBD1
v_gene: TRBV5-1
abundance: NA
j_gene: TRBJ1-6
CDR3nt: TGCGCCAGCAGCTTGGAGGGACAGGGTGCTTCACCCCTCCACTTT
CDR3aa: CASSLEGQGASPLHF

d_gene: NA
v_gene: TRBV30
abundance: NA
j_gene: TRBJ1-1
CDR3nt: TGTGCCTGGAGTGTACTGGGCAGGGAAGGTGAAGCTTTCTTT
CDR3aa: CAWSVLGREGEAFF

d_gene: TRBD1
v_gene: TRBV5-4
abundance: NA
j_gene: TRBJ2-3
CDR3nt: TGTGCCAGCAGCCCCCAGGGGGATGTGACAGATACGCAGTATTTT
CDR3aa: CASSPQGDVTDTQYF

d_gene: TRBD1
v_gene: TRBV19
abundance: NA
j_gene: TRBJ1-2
CDR3nt: TGTGCCAGTAGTACTATCGGGACAGGGAGTGACTATGGCTACACCTTC
CDR3aa: CASSTIGTGSDYGYTF

d_gene: NA
v_gene: TRBV5-4
abundance: NA
j_gene: TRBJ1-2
CDR3nt: TGTGCCAGCCACTTGGACCCAAGTGGCAGGGCGGGCTACACCTTC
CDR3aa: CASHLDPSGRAGYTF

d_gene: TRBD1
v_gene: TRBV7-2
abundance: NA
j_gene: TRBJ1-1
CDR3nt: TGTGCCAGCATGGGACAGCCCATGAACACTGAAGCTTTCTTT
CDR3aa: CASMGQPMNTEAFF

d_gene: NA
v_gene: TRBV12-3/TRBV12-4
abundance: NA
j_gene: TRBJ1-2
CDR3nt: TGTGCCAGCAGCTACACAGGTTTTGGTGGCTACACCTTC
CDR3aa: CASSYTGFGGYTF

d_gene: TRBD2
v_gene: TRBV3-1/TRBV3-2
abundance: NA
j_gene: TRBJ2-7
CDR3nt: TGTGCCAGCAGCCCCCAGCGGGGGACCGACTACGAGCAGTACTTC
CDR3aa: CASSPQRGTDYEQYF

d_gene: TRBD1
v_gene: TRBV5-5
abundance: NA
j_gene: TRBJ1-1
CDR3nt: TGTGCCAGCCGGCAGGGGGGGAACACTGAAGCTTTCTTT
CDR3aa: CASRQGGNTEAFF

d_gene: NA
v_gene: TRBV12-3/TRBV12-4
abundance: NA
j_gene: TRBJ1-1
CDR3nt: TGTGCCAGCAGTTTGGGGGGTTTAGCTTTCTTT
CDR3aa: CASSLGGLAFF

d_gene: NA
v_gene: TRBV28
abundance: NA
j_gene: TRBJ1-5
CDR3nt: TGTGCCAGCACCTCGGGGGACGATCAGCCCCAGCATTTT
CDR3aa: CASTSGDDQPQHF

d_gene: NA
v_gene: TRBV6-1
abundance: NA
j_gene: TRBJ1-2
CDR3nt: TGTGCCAGCAGTGATCAGGCGCGCTATGGCTACACCTTC
CDR3aa: CASSDQARYGYTF

d_gene: NA
v_gene: TRBV18
abundance: NA
j_gene: TRBJ2-7
CDR3nt: TGTGCCAGCTCACCAAATTTCCAGGGCTCCTACGAGCAGTACTTC
CDR3aa: CASSPNFQGSYEQYF

d_gene: TRBD2
v_gene: TRBV19
abundance: NA
j_gene: TRBJ2-2
CDR3nt: TGTGCCAGTATGCGGACTAGCGGGGGGGTGCCCGGGGAGCTGTTTTTT
CDR3aa: CASMRTSGGVPGELFF

d_gene: NA
v_gene: TRBV6-6
abundance: NA
j_gene: TRBJ2-7
CDR3nt: TGTGCCAGCAGTGGAACGGACAGTTACGAGCAGTACTTC
CDR3aa: CASSGTDSYEQYF

d_gene: TRBD1
v_gene: TRBV2
abundance: NA
j_gene: TRBJ2-6
CDR3nt: TGTGCCAGCAGGGACAGGGGGCCTGGGGCCAACGTCCTGACTTTC
CDR3aa: CASRDRGPGANVLTF

d_gene: TRBD1
v_gene: TRBV19
abundance: NA
j_gene: TRBJ2-7
CDR3nt: TGTGCCAGTAGTGCCACGGGACAGGCCTCCTACGAGCAGTACTTC
CDR3aa: CASSATGQASYEQYF

d_gene: TRBD1
v_gene: TRBV25-1
abundance: NA
j_gene: TRBJ1-4
CDR3nt: TGTGCCAGCAGTGACTTGACAGGGGAAAATGAAAAACTGTTTTTT
CDR3aa: CASSDLTGENEKLFF

d_gene: TRBD1
v_gene: TRBV7-2
abundance: NA
j_gene: TRBJ1-3
CDR3nt: TGTGCCAGCAGCCCTGACAGGGGAGCTGGAAACACCATATATTTT
CDR3aa: CASSPDRGAGNTIYF

d_gene: NA
v_gene: TRBV5-4
abundance: few
j_gene: TRBJ2-3
CDR3nt: TGTGCCAGCAGCTTGGGTTTGGGGGCAGGAGATACGCAGTATTTT
CDR3aa: CASSLGLGAGDTQYF

d_gene: TRBD1
v_gene: TRBV2
abundance: NA
j_gene: TRBJ1-5
CDR3nt: TGTGCCAGCAGCTACAGGGGTGGCAATCAGCCCCAGCATTTT
CDR3aa: CASSYRGGNQPQHF

d_gene: NA
v_gene: TRBV5-1
abundance: NA
j_gene: TRBJ2-7
CDR3nt: TGCGCCAGCAGCTTGGTCTCAGGGGCATTTTACCACGAGCAGTACTTC
CDR3aa: CASSLVSGAFYHEQYF

d_gene: TRBD2
v_gene: TRBV24-1
abundance: NA
j_gene: TRBJ2-2
CDR3nt: TGTGCCACCAGTGATCAGCGGGAGGAGAGCGGGGAGCTGTTTTTT
CDR3aa: CATSDQREESGELFF

d_gene: TRBD1
v_gene: TRBV5-4
abundance: NA
j_gene: TRBJ2-3
CDR3nt: TGTGCCAGCAGCTTGGGAGCGGGCAGGGGGCGCGGAGATACGCAGTATTTT
CDR3aa: CASSLGAGRGRGDTQYF

d_gene: TRBD1
v_gene: TRBV30
abundance: NA
j_gene: TRBJ1-1
CDR3nt: TGTGCCTGGAGCGGACAGGGTCACACTGAAGCTTTCTTT
CDR3aa: CAWSGQGHTEAFF

d_gene: NA
v_gene: TRBV19
abundance: NA
j_gene: TRBJ2-3
CDR3nt: TGTGCCAGTAGTATAGGACTTCCCCCCACAGATACGCAGTATTTT
CDR3aa: CASSIGLPPTDTQYF

d_gene: TRBD1
v_gene: TRBV25-1
abundance: NA
j_gene: TRBJ1-4
CDR3nt: TGTGCCAGCAGTGACCATCCGGGACAGGGTATAATGGAACTGTTTTTT
CDR3aa: CASSDHPGQGIMELFF

d_gene: TRBD1
v_gene: TRBV10-3
abundance: NA
j_gene: TRBJ1-2
CDR3nt: TGTGCCATCAGTGCATCGACAGGGGCTAACTATGGCTACACCTTC
CDR3aa: CAISASTGANYGYTF

d_gene: NA
v_gene: TRBV4-3
abundance: NA
j_gene: TRBJ1-1
CDR3nt: TGCGCCAGCAGCCAAGATCGCGGAAACAGGGAAGCTTTCTTT
CDR3aa: CASSQDRGNREAFF

d_gene: TRBD2
v_gene: TRBV7-2
abundance: NA
j_gene: TRBJ2-1
CDR3nt: TGTGCCAGCAGCGGACCACTAGCGGGAGTTAGCAATGAGCAGTTCTTC
CDR3aa: CASSGPLAGVSNEQFF

d_gene: TRBD1
v_gene: TRBV2
abundance: NA
j_gene: TRBJ1-2
CDR3nt: TGTGCCAGCAGGGAGGACAGGCCGGGCTACACCTTC
CDR3aa: CASREDRPGYTF

d_gene: NA
v_gene: TRBV6-5
abundance: NA
j_gene: TRBJ2-1
CDR3nt: TGTGCCAGCAGTTACGCCGGGAGTACCTACAATGAGCAGTTCTTC
CDR3aa: CASSYAGSTYNEQFF

d_gene: TRBD1
v_gene: TRBV6-5
abundance: NA
j_gene: TRBJ1-1
CDR3nt: TGTGCCAGCAGTTACCAGACAGGGGCCAAGGAAGAAGCTTTCTTT
CDR3aa: CASSYQTGAKEEAFF

d_gene: TRBD2
v_gene: TRBV11-3
abundance: NA
j_gene: TRBJ2-2
CDR3nt: TGTGCCAGCAGCTTACGCGGGAGGTCTAACACCGGGGAGCTGTTTTTT
CDR3aa: CASSLRGRSNTGELFF

d_gene: NA
v_gene: TRBV18
abundance: NA
j_gene: TRBJ1-6
CDR3nt: TGTGCCAGCTCACCACTTGCGCCCCGCGATTCACCCCTCCACTTT
CDR3aa: CASSPLAPRDSPLHF

d_gene: NA
v_gene: TRBV7-8
abundance: NA
j_gene: TRBJ2-3
CDR3nt: TGTGCCAGCAGCTTCGCGGGCACCGGGTCAACAGATACGCAGTATTTT
CDR3aa: CASSFAGTGSTDTQYF

d_gene: TRBD1
v_gene: TRBV7-8
abundance: NA
j_gene: TRBJ2-7
CDR3nt: TGTGCCAGCAGGGACTCGCCAGGGGGTTCCTACGAGCAGTACTTC
CDR3aa: CASRDSPGGSYEQYF

d_gene: TRBD2
v_gene: TRBV2
abundance: NA
j_gene: TRBJ2-5
CDR3nt: TGTGCCAGCAGTCCCGCGGGGGGCCCCTATCCCCAGTACTTC
CDR3aa: CASSPAGGPYPQYF

d_gene: TRBD2
v_gene: TRBV14
abundance: NA
j_gene: TRBJ2-3
CDR3nt: TGTGCCAGCAGCCAATTTATTAGCGGGGCAGATACGCAGTATTTT
CDR3aa: CASSQFISGADTQYF

d_gene: TRBD1
v_gene: TRBV28
abundance: NA
j_gene: TRBJ1-1
CDR3nt: TGTGCCAGCAGTTTAGGGGGACAGGGCGACACTGAAGCTTTCTTT
CDR3aa: CASSLGGQGDTEAFF